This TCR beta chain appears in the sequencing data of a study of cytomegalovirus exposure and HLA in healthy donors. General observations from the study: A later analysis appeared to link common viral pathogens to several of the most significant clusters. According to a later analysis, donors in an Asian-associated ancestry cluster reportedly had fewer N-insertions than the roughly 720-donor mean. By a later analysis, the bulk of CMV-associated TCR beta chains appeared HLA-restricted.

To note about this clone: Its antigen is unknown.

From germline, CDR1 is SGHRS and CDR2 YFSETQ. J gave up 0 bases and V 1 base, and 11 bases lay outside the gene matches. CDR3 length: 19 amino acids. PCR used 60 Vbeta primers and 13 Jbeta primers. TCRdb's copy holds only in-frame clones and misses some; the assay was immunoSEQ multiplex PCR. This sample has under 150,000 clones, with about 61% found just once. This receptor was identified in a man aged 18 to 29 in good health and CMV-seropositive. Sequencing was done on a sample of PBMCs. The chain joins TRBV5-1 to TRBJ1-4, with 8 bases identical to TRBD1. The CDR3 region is CASSLLGQAYTATNEKLFF. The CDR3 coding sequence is TGCGCCAGCAGCTTGTTGGGACAGGCCTATACTGCAACTAATGAAAAACTGTTTTTT.